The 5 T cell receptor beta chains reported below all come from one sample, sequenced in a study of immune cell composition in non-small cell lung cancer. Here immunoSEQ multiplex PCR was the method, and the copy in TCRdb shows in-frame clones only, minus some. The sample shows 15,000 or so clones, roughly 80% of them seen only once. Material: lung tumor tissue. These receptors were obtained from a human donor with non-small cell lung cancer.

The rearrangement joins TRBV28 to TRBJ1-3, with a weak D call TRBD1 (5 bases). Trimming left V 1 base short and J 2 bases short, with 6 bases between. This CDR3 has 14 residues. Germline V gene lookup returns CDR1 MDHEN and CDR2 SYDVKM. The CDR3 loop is CASSLSGAGNTIYF. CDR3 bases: TGTGCCAGCAGTTTATCGGGGGCTGGAAACACCATATATTTT.

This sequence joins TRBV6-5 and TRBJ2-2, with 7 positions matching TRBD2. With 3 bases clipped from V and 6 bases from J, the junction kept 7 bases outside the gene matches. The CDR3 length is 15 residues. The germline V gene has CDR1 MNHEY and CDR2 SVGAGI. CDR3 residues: CASSYWGGTAGELFF. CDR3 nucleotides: TGTGCCAGCAGTTATTGGGGGGGGACGGCCGGGGAGCTGTTTTTT.

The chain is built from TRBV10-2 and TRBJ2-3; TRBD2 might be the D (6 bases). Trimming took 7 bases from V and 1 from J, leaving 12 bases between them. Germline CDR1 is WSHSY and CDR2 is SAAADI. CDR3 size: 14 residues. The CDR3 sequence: CASTLGGGTDTQYF. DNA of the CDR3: TGCGCCAGCACCCTTGGCGGGGGCACAGATACGCAGTATTTT.

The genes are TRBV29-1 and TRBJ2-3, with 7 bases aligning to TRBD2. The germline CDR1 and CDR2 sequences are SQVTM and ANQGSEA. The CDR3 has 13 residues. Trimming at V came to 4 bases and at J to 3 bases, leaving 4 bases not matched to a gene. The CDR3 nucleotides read TGCAGCGTTGCCACTAGCGCTACAGATACGCAGTATTTT. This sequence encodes CSVATSATDTQYF.

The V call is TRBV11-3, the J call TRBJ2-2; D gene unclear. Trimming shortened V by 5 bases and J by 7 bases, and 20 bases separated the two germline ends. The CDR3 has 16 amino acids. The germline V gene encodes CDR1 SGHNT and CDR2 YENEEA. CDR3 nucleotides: TGTGCCAGCAGCCTCCTGGCAGGAACTGGGGTCGGGGAGCTGTTTTTT. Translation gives CASSLLAGTGVGELFF.